The clone carrying this T cell receptor beta chain was detected ten times or more. RNA transcripts served as the template for amplifying TCR beta CDR3 regions. The HTBI primer set was used in a first-round RT-PCR of the TCR CDR3. TCRdb reprocessed the multiplex PCR reads with MiXCR, giving one entry per CDR3 protein. The data contain 560,000 or so distinct CDR3 sequences, 46% of them singletons. Trimming took 2 bases from V and 10 from J, leaving 11 bases between them. Per germline, CDR1 MGHDK and CDR2 SYGVNS. The CDR3 covers 12 residues. These data come from a study of T cells in Graves' hyperthyroidism and ophthalmopathy.

The TCR sequence derives from a woman aged 18-35 years with Graves' hyperthyroidism. What was sequenced was peripheral blood or thyroid tissue (not recorded which). The chain recombines TRBV25-1 with TRBJ1-2; D is perhaps TRBD1 (6 bases). CDR3 protein: CASSERGGIYTF. CDR3 nucleotides: TGTGCCAGCAGTGAAAGGGGGGGGATCTACACCTTC.